Listed here are 16 T cell receptor beta chains from one sample, sequenced in a study of blood T cells in healthy people across ages. Next came a second PCR, run for about 7 to 12 cycles, which used a sample-barcoded 5' primer along with a J-beta primer mix. TCRdb reprocessed the 5' RACE reads via MiXCR and lists one record per CDR3 protein. Of about 290,000 distinct CDR3 sequences listed, roughly 27% are singletons. Sequenced input: blood. These receptors were obtained from a woman aged 70-85 years in good health.

This clonotype was detected ten times or more. The V call is TRBV7-2, the J call TRBJ2-7; D gene ambiguous. The CDR3 contains 13 residues. V was clipped by 5 bases and J by 3 bases, with 11 bases between them. Germline CDR1 is SGHTA and CDR2 is FQGNSA. The CDR3 sequence: CASSRPPLYEQYF. The CDR3 DNA sequence: TGTGCCAGCAGCAGACCACCCCTCTACGAGCAGTACTTC.

The chain recombines TRBV20-1 with TRBJ2-5; 8 nucleotides agree with TRBD1. The J call is doubtful: the DNA matches TRBJ2-7 better. Germline V gene data show CDR1 as DFQATT and CDR2 as SNEGSKA (reference sequence). The CDR3 has 13 amino acids. This CDR3 reads CSAMDRVHDEQYF. DNA of the CDR3: TGCAGTGCTATGGACAGGGTTCATGACGAGCAGTACTTC.

This clonotype appeared a few times. The chain couples TRBV5-1 to TRBJ2-4; D may be TRBD1 (5 bases). CDR3 size: 15 residues. CDR1 SGHRS and CDR2 YFSETQ come from the germline V gene. The V end was cut by 3 bases, the J end by 0 bases, with 10 bases between. CDR3 sequence (DNA): TGCGCCAGCAGCTCCACAGGCATAGCCAAAAACATTCAGTACTTC. The encoded protein is CASSSTGIAKNIQYF.

This clonotype was seen a handful of times. J is TRBJ1-4 and V is TRBV7-6; D is unresolved. The CDR3 is made up of 13 amino acids. Looked up from germline, CDR1 is SGHVS and CDR2 is FNYEAQ. V was pared by 6 bases and J by 8 bases, with 13 bases between. The CDR3 DNA is TGTGCCAGCAGAGGCGGGGTTGGCGAAAAACTGTTTTTT. Translated, it gives CASRGGVGEKLFF.

The V gene is TRBV9, the J gene TRBJ2-5; TRBD2 matches 7 bases. Germline CDR1 is SGDLS and CDR2 is YYNGEE. V was clipped by 0 bases and J by 5 bases; unmatched bases: 7. This CDR3 contains 15 residues. The CDR3 loop is CASSVDPAGVETQYF. The CDR3 coding sequence is TGTGCCAGCAGCGTAGATCCGGCGGGAGTCGAGACCCAGTACTTC.

This clonotype was seen a few times. The chain joins TRBV10-1 to TRBJ2-5, with D perhaps TRBD2 (5 bases). With the DNA end fitting TRBJ2-1 better, the J assignment may be wrong. Germline V gene lookup returns CDR1 WNHNN and CDR2 SYGVQD (reference sequence). The CDR3 is 12 residues long. The CDR3 region has the DNA TGCGCCAGCAGTGGCCCGGGAAGTGAGCAGTTCTTC. It encodes CASSGPGSEQFF.

This clonotype was seen more than once but under ten times. The chain employs TRBV28 and TRBJ2-2; unclear D gene. Germline V gene data show CDR1 as MDHEN and CDR2 as SYDVKM. The V and J ends lost 4 bases and 5 bases respectively, with 5 bases between them. The CDR3 is 12 amino acids. Here the CDR3 DNA reads TGTGCCAGCAGTTCCCCAACCGGGGAGCTGTTTTTT. The encoded protein is CASSSPTGELFF.

The rearrangement uses TRBV2 and TRBJ1-5, with 10 bases matching TRBD1. This CDR3 is built from 14 residues. Germline V lookup: CDR1 SNHLY, CDR2 FYNNEI. V lost 4 bases to trimming and J lost 4 bases; unmatched junction nucleotides: 1. The CDR3 DNA sequence: TGTGCCAGCAGTGGACAGGGGGCGAATCAGCCCCAGCATTTT. Translated: CASSGQGANQPQHF.

The chain links TRBV5-1 to TRBJ2-4; weak D call: TRBD1 (6 bases). Looked up from germline, CDR1 is SGHRS and CDR2 is YFSETQ. The CDR3 is 13 residues long. V shed 5 bases and J shed 8 bases, with 14 bases lying between them. CDR3 nucleotide sequence: TGCGCCAGCAGAGAGCAGGGGATGGACATTCAGTACTTC. Protein sequence: CASREQGMDIQYF.

This clonotype showed up many times. The V gene is TRBV29-1, the J gene TRBJ1-1; maybe TRBD1 (5 bases). The CDR3 sequence is 14 residues long. Trimming removed 8 bases at V and 0 bases at J, with 16 bases between. Germline assignment: CDR1 SQVTM and CDR2 ANQGSEA. CDR3 residues: CSTGREGMNTEAFF. The CDR3 bases are TGCAGCACCGGGCGAGAGGGGATGAACACTGAAGCTTTCTTT.

This clonotype was observed at least ten times. V and J are TRBV6-1 and TRBJ1-1; D is possibly TRBD1 (6 bases). The germline CDR1 and CDR2 sequences are MNHNS and SASEGT. V shed 7 bases and J shed 5 bases, with 11 bases lying between them. This CDR3 spans 12 amino acids. As DNA, the CDR3 is TGTGCCAGCACCAAGGGGGGGACTGAAGCTTTCTTT. Protein product: CASTKGGTEAFF.

The chain has TRBV2 and TRBJ2-2; TRBD2 is a possible D gene (6 bases). This CDR3 contains 13 residues. Trimming cost V 4 bases and J 6 bases, with 9 bases left between them. CDR1 and CDR2 from the germline V gene are SNHLY and FYNNEI. CDR3 bases: TGTGCCAGCAGTGTGCTAGCGCCCGGGGAGCTGTTTTTT. Translated, it gives CASSVLAPGELFF.

The chain couples TRBV4-2 to TRBJ2-5, with TRBD2 matching 7 bases. This CDR3 spans 15 amino acids. Germline CDR1 and CDR2: LGHNA and YNFKEQ. Losses at the gene ends were 4 bases for V and 2 bases for J; bases not matched to a gene: 7. The CDR3 DNA is TGTGCCAGCAGCCTTTCCTCAGCGGGACAAGAGACCCAGTACTTC. Amino acid sequence: CASSLSSAGQETQYF.

The CDR3 reads CASSFRDRGYEQYF. CDR3 nucleotide sequence: TGTGCCAGCAGCTTTAGGGACAGGGGATACGAGCAGTACTTC. V is TRBV11-2 and J is TRBJ2-7, with 10 bases lining up with TRBD1. The CDR3 is made up of 14 amino acids. Germline V gene sequence: CDR1 SGHAT, CDR2 FQNNGV. V lost 3 bases to trimming and J lost 4 bases; unmatched junction nucleotides: 3.

In this sample, this clonotype turned up a few times. The gene calls are TRBV9 and TRBJ2-3, with a tentative D call TRBD2 (6 bases). Per germline, CDR1 SGDLS and CDR2 YYNGEE. The CDR3 has 17 amino acids. V was pared by 4 bases and J by 2 bases, with 20 bases between. CDR3 DNA sequence: TGTGCCAGCAGCCGCCTAGGTGGAGCGGGTCTCACAGATACGCAGTATTTT. Amino acid sequence: CASSRLGGAGLTDTQYF.

The genes are TRBV20-1 and TRBJ1-4; D ambiguous. There are 14 residues in the CDR3. The germline V gene encodes CDR1 DFQATT and CDR2 SNEGSKA (reference sequence). Deletions cut 6 bases from V and 7 bases from J, with 18 bases between. CDR3 bases: TGCAGTGCCAGGTCAAGTACACGGGGTGAAAAACTGTTTTTT. It specifies CSARSSTRGEKLFF.